This record concerns one TCR beta chain sequence. Antigen specificity is unknown. The sample is drawn from a study of blood T cells in healthy people across ages. Study results and limitations: Diversity of TCR beta correlated strongly with naive T cell percentage.

A sample-barcoded 5' primer and a J-beta primer mix were used in a second PCR of about 6 to 12 cycles. Carrying 12 random nucleotides, a template-switch adaptor labeled each individual cDNA molecule. TCRdb re-analysed the 5' RACE reads in MiXCR, keeping a single row per CDR3 protein. The repertoire includes 1.5 million to 2 million distinct CDR3 sequences, about 50% of them detected once, and roughly 2.1% sits in the top ten. Trimming stripped 1 base from V and 5 bases from J, with 15 bases between. This CDR3 contains 15 residues. CDR1 is SGHRS and CDR2 is YFSETQ in the germline V gene. J is TRBJ2-5 and V is TRBV5-1; D is possibly TRBD1 (6 bases). This TCR was sampled from a woman between 35 and 50 years old in good health. Sequencing input: blood. CDR3 residues: CASSLSTGSGETQYF. The CDR3 DNA is TGCGCCAGCAGCTTGTCTACAGGGTCAGGGGAGACCCAGTACTTC.